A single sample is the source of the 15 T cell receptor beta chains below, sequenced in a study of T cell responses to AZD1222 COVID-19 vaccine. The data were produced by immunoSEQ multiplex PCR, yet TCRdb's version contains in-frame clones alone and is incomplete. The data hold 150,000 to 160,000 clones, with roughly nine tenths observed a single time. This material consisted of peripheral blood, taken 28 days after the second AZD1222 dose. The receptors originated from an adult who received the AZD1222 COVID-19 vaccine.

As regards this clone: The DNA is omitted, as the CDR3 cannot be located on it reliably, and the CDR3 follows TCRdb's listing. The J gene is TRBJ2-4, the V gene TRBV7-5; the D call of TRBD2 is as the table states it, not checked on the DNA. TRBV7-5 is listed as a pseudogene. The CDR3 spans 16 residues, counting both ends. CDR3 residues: CARSPRVASGANIQYF.

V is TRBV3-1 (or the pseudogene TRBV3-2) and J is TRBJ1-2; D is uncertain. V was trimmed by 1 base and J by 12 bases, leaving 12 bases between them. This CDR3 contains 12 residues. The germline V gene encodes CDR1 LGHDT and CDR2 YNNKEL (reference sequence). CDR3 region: CASSQGAGEDTF. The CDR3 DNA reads TGTGCCAGCAGCCAAGGGGCAGGAGAGGACACCTTC.

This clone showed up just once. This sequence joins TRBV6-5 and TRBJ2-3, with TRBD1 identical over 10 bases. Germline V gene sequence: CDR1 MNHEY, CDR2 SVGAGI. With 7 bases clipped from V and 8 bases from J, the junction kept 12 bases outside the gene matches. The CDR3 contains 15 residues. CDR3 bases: TGTGCCAGCACCCCCCCGGGACAGGGGAAGGGTACGCAGTATTTT. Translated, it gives CASTPPGQGKGTQYF.

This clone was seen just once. The CDR3 DNA sequence: TGTGCCAGCAGTTCCGGGACAGGGCCCCCCTACGAGCAGTACTTC. Translated: CASSSGTGPPYEQYF. This chain links TRBV27 with TRBJ2-7, with TRBD1 identical over 9 bases. Germline V gene data show CDR1 as MNHEY and CDR2 as SMNVEV (reference sequence). The CDR3 has 15 residues. V shed 4 bases and J 2 bases; nucleotides not matched to a gene: 6.

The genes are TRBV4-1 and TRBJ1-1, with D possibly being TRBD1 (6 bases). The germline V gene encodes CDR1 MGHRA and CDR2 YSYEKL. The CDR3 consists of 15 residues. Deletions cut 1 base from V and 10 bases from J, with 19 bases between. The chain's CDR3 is CASSQVGTRLFGAFF. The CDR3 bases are TGCGCCAGCAGCCAAGTCGGGACAAGGCTTTTTGGAGCTTTCTTT.

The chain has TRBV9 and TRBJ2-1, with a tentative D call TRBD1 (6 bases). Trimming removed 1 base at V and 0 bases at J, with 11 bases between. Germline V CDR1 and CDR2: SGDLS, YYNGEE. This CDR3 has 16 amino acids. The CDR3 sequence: CASSVKGGSSYNEQFF. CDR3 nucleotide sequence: TGTGCCAGCAGCGTAAAAGGGGGTAGCTCCTACAATGAGCAGTTCTTC.

The CDR3 spells CASSLVRGPEQYF. Here the CDR3 DNA reads TGTGCCAGCAGCTTGGTCCGGGGCCCCGAGCAGTACTTC. The V gene is TRBV5-5, the J gene TRBJ2-7, with D possibly called TRBD1 or TRBD2 (5 bases each). The germline V and J ends were trimmed by 0 bases and 6 bases, with 10 bases remaining between them. This CDR3 is built from 13 residues. Germline-derived CDR1 and CDR2 are SGHKS and YYEKEE (reference sequence).

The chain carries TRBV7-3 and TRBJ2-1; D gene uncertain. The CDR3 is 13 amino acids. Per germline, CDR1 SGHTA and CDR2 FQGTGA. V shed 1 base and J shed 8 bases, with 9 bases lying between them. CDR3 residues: CASSLSPGDEQFF. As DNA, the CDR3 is TGTGCCAGCAGCTTAAGCCCAGGAGATGAGCAGTTCTTC.

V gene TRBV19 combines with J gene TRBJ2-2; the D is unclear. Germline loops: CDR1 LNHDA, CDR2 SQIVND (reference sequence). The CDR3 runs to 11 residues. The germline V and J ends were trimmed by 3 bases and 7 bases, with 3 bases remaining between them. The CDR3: CASSIVGELFF. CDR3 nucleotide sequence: TGTGCCAGTAGTATTGTCGGGGAGCTGTTTTTT.

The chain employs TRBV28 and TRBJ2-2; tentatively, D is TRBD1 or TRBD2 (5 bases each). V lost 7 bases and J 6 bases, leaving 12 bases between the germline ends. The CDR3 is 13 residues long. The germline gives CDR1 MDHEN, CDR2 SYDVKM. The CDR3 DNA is TGTGCCAGCAAGTTCCGAGGGGCCGGGGAGCTGTTTTTT. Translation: CASKFRGAGELFF.

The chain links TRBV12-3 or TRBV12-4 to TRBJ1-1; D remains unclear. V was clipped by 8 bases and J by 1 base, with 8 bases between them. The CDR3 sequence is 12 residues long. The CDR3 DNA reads TGTGCCAGCGACACGAGGAACACTGAAGCTTTCTTT. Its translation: CASDTRNTEAFF.

CDR3: CASSFDQTSYEQYF. CDR3 sequence (DNA): TGTGCCAGCAGTTTCGACCAGACTTCCTACGAGCAGTACTTC. This chain links TRBV28 with TRBJ2-7; D unclear. The germline V and J ends were trimmed by 3 bases and 1 base, with 10 bases remaining between them. CDR1 and CDR2 from the germline V gene are MDHEN and SYDVKM. This CDR3 region has 14 residues.

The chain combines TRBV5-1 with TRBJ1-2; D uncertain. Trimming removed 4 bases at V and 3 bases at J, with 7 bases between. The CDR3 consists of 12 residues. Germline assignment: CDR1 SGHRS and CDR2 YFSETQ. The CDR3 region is CASSPTDYGYTF. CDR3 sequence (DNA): TGCGCCAGCAGCCCCACCGACTATGGCTACACCTTC.

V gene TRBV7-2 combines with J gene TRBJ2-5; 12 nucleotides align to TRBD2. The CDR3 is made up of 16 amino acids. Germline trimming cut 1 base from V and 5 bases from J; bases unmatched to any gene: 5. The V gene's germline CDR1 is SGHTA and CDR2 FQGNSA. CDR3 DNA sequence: TGTGCCAGCAGCTTAGACTCTAGCGGGAGGGGGGAGACCCAGTACTTC. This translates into CASSLDSSGRGETQYF.

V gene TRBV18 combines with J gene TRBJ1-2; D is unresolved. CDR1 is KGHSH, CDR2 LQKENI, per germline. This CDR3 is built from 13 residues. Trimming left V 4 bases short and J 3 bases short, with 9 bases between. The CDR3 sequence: CASSLFDDYGYTF. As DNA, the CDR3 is TGTGCCAGCTCACTCTTTGACGACTATGGCTACACCTTC.